What follows are 31 T cell receptor beta chains derived from one specimen sequenced in a study of monozygotic twins with cystic fibrosis. Generated by immunoSEQ multiplex PCR, the TCRdb table keeps only in-frame clones and is missing some. The repertoire includes under 30,000 clones, about nine tenths of them detected once, and around 0.57% sits in the top ten. Source material: blood. These receptors were obtained from a girl aged 2-15 years with cystic fibrosis.

The chain is built from TRBV6-5 and TRBJ1-5; D ambiguous. V was shortened by 0 bases and J by 4 bases, with 4 bases between the two germline ends. This CDR3 has 13 residues. CDR1 MNHEY and CDR2 SVGAGI come from the germline V gene. The DNA of the CDR3 is TGTGCCAGCAGTTACTCGACAAATCAGCCCCAGCATTTT. Residues: CASSYSTNQPQHF.

The V and J genes are TRBV30 and TRBJ2-1; tentatively, D is TRBD2 (6 bases). Looked up from germline, CDR1 is GTSNPN and CDR2 is SVGIG (reference sequence). Trimming shortened V by 2 bases and J by 4 bases, and 12 bases separated the two germline ends. CDR3 size: 14 residues. CDR3 in DNA: TGTGCCTGGAGTCAGGGACTCCTATACAATGAGCAGTTCTTC. This gives the protein CAWSQGLLYNEQFF.

This chain connects TRBV4-2 to TRBJ2-1, with 7 bases lining up with TRBD1. This CDR3 contains 18 residues. V trimming: 2 bases; J trimming: 5 bases; junction bases outside the gene matches: 15. Germline V lookup: CDR1 LGHNA, CDR2 YNFKEQ. The CDR3 DNA sequence: TGTGCCAGCAGCCAACATACTAATAAACAGGGGTCAGACAATGAGCAGTTCTTC. It encodes CASSQHTNKQGSDNEQFF.

V is TRBV18 and J is TRBJ2-1; D is unclear. The V end was cut by 6 bases, the J end by 4 bases, with 19 bases between. This CDR3 comprises 16 residues. Germline assignment: CDR1 KGHSH and CDR2 LQKENI. The CDR3 loop is CASSIAPSPLYNEQFF. In DNA form, the CDR3 reads TGTGCCAGCTCCATAGCTCCATCCCCCTTATACAATGAGCAGTTCTTC.

The genes are TRBV5-1 and TRBJ2-7; D may be TRBD1 (6 bases). CDR3 length: 14 amino acids. Germline values: CDR1 SGHRS, CDR2 YFSETQ. Between the trimmed V and J ends, which lost 4 bases and 7 bases, there was a span of 18 bases. Here the CDR3 reads CASSRTDPRGEQYF. As DNA, the CDR3 is TGCGCCAGCAGCCGGACAGACCCGCGAGGGGAGCAGTACTTC. Full variable domain (rest looked up from reference TRBV5-1 and TRBJ2-7): KAGVTQTPRYLIKTRGQQVTLSCSPISGHRSVSWYQQTPGQGLQFLFEYFSETQRNKGNFPGRFSGRQFSNSRSEMNVSTLELGDSALYLCASSRTDPRGEQYFGPGTRLTVT.

V and J are TRBV5-1 and TRBJ2-3; D might be TRBD2 (5 bases). The CDR3 is 17 amino acids. With 2 bases removed from V and 1 base from J, the gap between germline ends came to 17 bases. The germline gives CDR1 SGHRS, CDR2 YFSETQ. In nucleotides, the CDR3 is TGCGCCAGCAGCTTTAGTGGAGGTTGGACGGGCACAGATACGCAGTATTTT. Amino acid sequence: CASSFSGGWTGTDTQYF.

The chain joins TRBV2 to TRBJ2-3, with D perhaps TRBD2 (6 bases). The CDR3 length is 14 residues. The V gene's germline CDR1 is SNHLY and CDR2 FYNNEI. Trimming shortened V by 1 base and J by 3 bases, and 8 bases separated the two germline ends. The CDR3 loop reads CASSEGTKTDTQYF. The CDR3 DNA reads TGTGCCAGCAGTGAAGGGACTAAAACAGATACGCAGTATTTT.

The chain is built from TRBV29-1 and TRBJ2-1, with D tentatively TRBD1 (6 bases). The CDR3 contains 14 residues. Germline values: CDR1 SQVTM, CDR2 ANQGSEA. The ends were cut back, 2 bases at V and 9 bases at J, with 17 bases in the middle. The CDR3, as DNA: TGCAGCGTTGAACTTCGGGGACACCGCGGTGAGCAGTTCTTC. This codes for CSVELRGHRGEQFF.

The chain uses TRBV29-1 and TRBJ2-3, with D perhaps assigned TRBD1 or TRBD2 (5 bases each). CDR3 size: 16 residues. Germline loops: CDR1 SQVTM, CDR2 ANQGSEA. The germline V and J ends were trimmed by 5 bases and 0 bases, with 18 bases remaining between them. The CDR3 protein is CSVSYQGAPSTDTQYF. The CDR3 DNA is TGCAGCGTTTCCTATCAGGGAGCCCCTAGCACAGATACGCAGTATTTT.

V gene TRBV5-6 combines with J gene TRBJ2-3; 7 bases line up with TRBD2. Per the germline V gene, CDR1 is SGHDT and CDR2 is YYEEEE. V lost 0 bases, J lost 4 bases, and 5 bases stayed unmatched. The length of the CDR3 is 15 residues. CDR3 sequence: CASSLGTGRADTQYF. In DNA, the CDR3 is TGTGCCAGCAGCTTGGGAACTGGGAGGGCAGATACGCAGTATTTT.

V is TRBV4-2 and J is TRBJ2-3, with 16 bases fitting TRBD2. There are 17 residues in the CDR3. J lost 5 bases, V lost 4 bases, and 6 bases had no gene match. In germline, CDR1 is LGHNA, CDR2 YNFKEQ. The CDR3 region is CASSRGTSGGAGDTQYF. The CDR3 nucleotides are TGTGCCAGCAGCCGCGGGACTAGCGGGGGGGCTGGAGATACGCAGTATTTT.

The rearrangement joins TRBV7-9 to TRBJ2-7; 8 bases fit TRBD1. The CDR3 contains 15 residues. The trim removed 1 base at V and 5 bases at J, leaving 7 bases unmatched. Germline assignment: CDR1 SEHNR and CDR2 FQNEAQ (reference sequence). The CDR3 here is CASSLVQTGDNEQYF. CDR3 nucleotide sequence: TGTGCCAGCAGCTTAGTTCAGACAGGGGACAACGAGCAGTACTTC.

This clone appeared a single time. The chain links TRBV6-5 to TRBJ1-5; D perhaps matches TRBD1 (5 bases). The germline V gene encodes CDR1 MNHEY and CDR2 SVGAGI. The CDR3 spans 13 residues. V lost 6 bases and J lost 7, with 13 bases in between. CDR3: CASSPSRGQPQHF. CDR3 nucleotides: TGTGCCAGCAGCCCCTCCCGGGGCCAGCCCCAGCATTTT.

V gene TRBV9 combines with J gene TRBJ2-7; D may be TRBD1 (6 bases). CDR1 is SGDLS and CDR2 is YYNGEE in the germline V gene. This CDR3 spans 18 amino acids. V was trimmed by 0 bases and J by 4 bases, leaving 23 bases between them. The CDR3: CASSVVRTEGSGGYEQYF. CDR3 in DNA: TGTGCCAGCAGCGTAGTCAGGACAGAAGGGTCGGGCGGGTACGAGCAGTACTTC.

The chain carries TRBV19 and TRBJ1-5; TRBD1 matches 9 bases. Germline V gives CDR1 LNHDA, CDR2 SQIVND (reference sequence). The J segment lost 1 base and the V segment lost 5 bases, leaving 3 bases of the junction unmatched. The CDR3 has 15 residues. The CDR3 protein is CASSPGQGSNQPQHF. The DNA of the CDR3 is TGTGCCAGTAGTCCAGGACAGGGGAGCAATCAGCCCCAGCATTTT.

The chain links TRBV2 to TRBJ1-3, with TRBD1 matching over 7 bases. CDR1 and CDR2 (germline): SNHLY, FYNNEI. The CDR3 sequence is 16 residues long. Trimming took 8 bases from V and 0 from J; bases not matched to a gene: 10. This CDR3 is CASAGQVGGSGNTIYF. The CDR3 DNA sequence: TGTGCCAGCGCCGGACAGGTCGGCGGCTCTGGAAACACCATATATTTT.

This clone was picked up one time. The chain links TRBV6-1 to TRBJ2-7; TRBD2 is a possible D gene (6 bases). This CDR3 has 14 residues. CDR1 and CDR2 (germline): MNHNS, SASEGT. The V end was cut by 4 bases, the J end by 3 bases, with 13 bases between. The CDR3 DNA is TGTGCCAGCAGTGCGGCGGGAACGGGCTACGAGCAGTACTTC. Its translation is CASSAAGTGYEQYF.

The V gene is TRBV6-6, the J gene TRBJ1-3, with 9 nucleotides matching TRBD1. The germline V gene encodes CDR1 MNHNY and CDR2 SVGAGI (reference sequence). This CDR3 has 15 amino acids. With 4 bases clipped from V and 3 bases from J, the junction kept 4 bases outside the gene matches. The CDR3 here is CASSSWGQGGNTIYF. The CDR3 DNA is TGTGCCAGCAGTTCGTGGGGACAGGGTGGAAACACCATATATTTT.

The CDR3 nucleotides are TGCAGCGTGGCAATATTAGGGGCTGAAGCTTTCTTT. Translation: CSVAILGAEAFF. The rearrangement uses TRBV29-1 and TRBJ1-1; D is perhaps TRBD1 (5 bases). The CDR3 runs 12 residues. Trimming cost V 6 bases and J 6 bases, with 14 bases left between them. Germline V CDR1 and CDR2: SQVTM, ANQGSEA.

The chain couples TRBV13 to TRBJ2-4, with a tentative D call TRBD1 (6 bases). Trimming shortened V by 5 bases and J by 0 bases, and 14 bases separated the two germline ends. Germline CDR1 is PRHDT and CDR2 is FYEKMQ (reference sequence). The CDR3 covers 16 residues. The chain's CDR3 is CASSITGLLAKNIQYF. DNA of the CDR3: TGTGCCAGCAGCATCACAGGGTTACTAGCCAAAAACATTCAGTACTTC.

This rearrangement joins TRBV5-1 to TRBJ1-3, with a tentative D call TRBD1 (5 bases). CDR3 size: 14 residues. CDR1 is SGHRS and CDR2 is YFSETQ in the germline V gene. V gave up 7 bases and J gave up 4 bases, with 15 bases separating them. The CDR3: CASSRDSSGNTIYF. Here the CDR3 DNA reads TGCGCCAGCTCCCGTGACAGTTCCGGAAACACCATATATTTT.

The gene calls are TRBV30 and TRBJ2-1; 7 bases map to TRBD2. The CDR3 loop spans 13 amino acids. Germline CDR1 and CDR2: GTSNPN and SVGIG (reference sequence). J was trimmed by 4 bases and V by 8 bases; bases with no gene match: 8. The CDR3 region is CAGKTSFYNEQFF. The CDR3, as DNA: TGTGCCGGCAAGACTAGCTTTTACAATGAGCAGTTCTTC.

The genes are TRBV6-5 and TRBJ2-1; the D gene is possibly TRBD1 (5 bases). The germline V gene encodes CDR1 MNHEY and CDR2 SVGAGI. This CDR3 region has 14 residues. V was pared by 5 bases and J by 9 bases, with 17 bases between. CDR3 nucleotides: TGTGCCAGCAGTCCATCCGACCCTCAGGGTGAGCAGTTCTTC. Its protein product is CASSPSDPQGEQFF.

This sequence joins TRBV10-3 and TRBJ2-1, with 12 positions matching TRBD2. The CDR3 covers 16 residues. Per the germline V gene, CDR1 is ENHRY and CDR2 is SYGVKD. The junction had 9 bases not matched to a gene; V was cut back by 4 bases and J by 8 bases. CDR3 loop: CAISGSSGGAGDEQFF. The DNA for the CDR3 is TGTGCCATCAGTGGGTCTAGCGGGGGGGCAGGTGATGAGCAGTTCTTC.

This sequence joins TRBV5-8 and TRBJ1-2, with a tentative D call TRBD1 (5 bases). This CDR3 has 15 amino acids. Germline V gives CDR1 SGHTS, CDR2 YDEGEE. Trimming took 1 base from V and 4 from J, leaving 14 bases between them. The CDR3 DNA reads as TGTGCCAGCAGCTTGAAGCGGCAGGGTGGCTATGGCTACACCTTC. Its protein product is CASSLKRQGGYGYTF.

This sequence joins TRBV18 and TRBJ2-7; D is unresolved. Per the germline V gene, CDR1 is KGHSH and CDR2 is LQKENI. The CDR3 is made up of 14 amino acids. With 6 bases removed from V and 0 bases from J, the gap between germline ends came to 12 bases. The CDR3 nucleotides read TGTGCCAGCTCTTCCACTAAGACCTCCTACGAGCAGTACTTC. Translating gives CASSSTKTSYEQYF. Full variable domain (rest looked up from reference TRBV18 and TRBJ2-7): NAGVMQNPRHLVRRRGQEARLRCSPMKGHSHVYWYRQLPEEGLKFMVYLQKENIIDESGMPKERFSAEFPKEGPSILRIQQVVRGDSAAYFCASSSTKTSYEQYFGPGTRLTVT.

The gene calls are TRBV6-1 and TRBJ2-1, with 9 positions matching TRBD2. The CDR3 consists of 17 residues. CDR1 is MNHNS and CDR2 is SASEGT in the germline V gene. After removal of 3 bases from V and 0 bases from J, the junction contained 6 bases not matched to a gene. CDR3 in amino acids: CASSDQRGAGSYNEQFF. The CDR3 coding sequence is TGTGCCAGCAGTGACCAGCGGGGGGCGGGCTCCTACAATGAGCAGTTCTTC.

This chain links TRBV4-3 with TRBJ2-2; tentatively, D is TRBD1 (5 bases). This CDR3 is 19 amino acids long. Germline V CDR1 and CDR2: LGHNA, YSLEER. With 1 base removed from V and 1 base from J, the gap between germline ends came to 19 bases. CDR3 in amino acids: CASSQGSPGWEMNTGELFF. The CDR3 nucleotides are TGCGCCAGCAGCCAAGGGAGTCCAGGGTGGGAAATGAACACCGGGGAGCTGTTTTTT.

This clone was seen a handful of times. This chain links TRBV6-4 with TRBJ1-1; unclear D gene. The germline gives CDR1 MRHNA, CDR2 SNTAGT. Trimming left V 6 bases short and J 1 base short, with 9 bases between. This CDR3 has 13 amino acids. The CDR3 loop is CASRLAGNTEAFF. The CDR3 DNA is TGTGCCAGCAGACTGGCAGGGAACACTGAAGCTTTCTTT.

V usage is TRBV27 and J usage is TRBJ2-7; TRBD1 is a possible D gene (5 bases). The CDR3 length is 15 residues. In germline, CDR1 is MNHEY, CDR2 SMNVEV (reference sequence). V lost 2 bases, J lost 3 bases, and 14 bases lay in between. CDR3 nucleotide sequence: TGTGCCAGCAGTTTAAACGGACACTTAAACTACGAGCAGTACTTC. Translation gives CASSLNGHLNYEQYF.

The CDR3 sequence: CASRPGLPGHSSYEQYF. The DNA of the CDR3 is TGTGCCAGCCGGCCCGGTTTACCGGGACACAGCTCCTACGAGCAGTACTTC. The V and J genes are TRBV5-6 and TRBJ2-7, with D possibly being TRBD1 (6 bases). In germline, CDR1 is SGHDT, CDR2 YYEEEE. The length of the CDR3 is 17 residues. Trimming took off 7 bases at V and 0 bases at J, with 23 bases between the two ends. Looking up the rest from reference TRBV5-6 and TRBJ2-7 gives the full variable domain: DAGVTQSPTHLIKTRGQQVTLRCSPKSGHDTVSWYQQALGQGPQFIFQYYEEEERQRGNFPDRFSGHQFPNYSSELNVNALLLGDSALYLCASRPGLPGHSSYEQYFGPGTRLTVT.